This T cell receptor (beta chain) was documented in a study of cytomegalovirus exposure and HLA in healthy donors. General study findings and limits: Sequencing depth roughly uniform across donors was assumed in presence/absence analyses. A later analysis linked 15,000 to 20,000 TCR beta sequences to HLA alleles at 0.05 false discovery rate.

CDR3 size: 14 residues. The V gene end was trimmed by 3 bases and the J gene end by 4 bases; junction bases not matched to a gene: 3. From germline, CDR1 is MNHNS and CDR2 SASEGT. Of note for this clone: No antigen is known for it.

Amplification used 60 Vbeta primers and 13 Jbeta primers. Produced via immunoSEQ multiplex PCR; TCRdb's table is partial and in-frame only. The sample holds about 110,000 clones. The clonotype originates from a middle-aged man in good health and CMV-seronegative. The sequenced sample consisted of PBMCs. V usage is TRBV6-1 and J usage is TRBJ2-5; 9 bases agree with TRBD1. CDR3 protein: CASSDTGGPETQYF. The CDR3 DNA sequence: TGTGCCAGCAGTGATACAGGGGGCCCAGAGACCCAGTACTTC.